This T cell receptor (beta chain) was recovered during a study of T-cell memory formation after mild COVID-19. Study context: The study found TCR clusters largely donor specific.

TCRdb called the 5' RACE reads again in MiXCR, with one record for every CDR3 protein. The sample includes about 390,000 distinct CDR3 sequences, approximately 21% of them seen just once. This clonotype was seen a handful of times. Its antigen is not known. The CDR3 length is 12 residues. CDR1 SEHNR and CDR2 FQNEAQ come from the germline V gene (reference sequence). V was pared by 1 base and J by 11 bases, with 11 bases between. Broader study findings: Clones contracting over day 15 to 85 were CD4/CD8 balanced, with later expanders leaning CD4+. Day 37-peaking second-wave clones had unconfirmed SARS-CoV-2 specificity. Chiefly within CM and EM were the contracting CD4+ clones; CD8+ ones were within EMRA.

The clonotype was recovered from an adult woman who had mild COVID-19 (a few samples of this study predate the infection). Cell type and time point are not known. The chain couples TRBV7-9 to TRBJ1-1; D not certain. The sequenced sample consisted of PBMCs or a T cell subset sorted from them (not recorded which). The CDR3 DNA sequence: TGTGCCAGCAGCTTAGTACCTAACTGGGCTTTCTTT. This encodes CASSLVPNWAFF.